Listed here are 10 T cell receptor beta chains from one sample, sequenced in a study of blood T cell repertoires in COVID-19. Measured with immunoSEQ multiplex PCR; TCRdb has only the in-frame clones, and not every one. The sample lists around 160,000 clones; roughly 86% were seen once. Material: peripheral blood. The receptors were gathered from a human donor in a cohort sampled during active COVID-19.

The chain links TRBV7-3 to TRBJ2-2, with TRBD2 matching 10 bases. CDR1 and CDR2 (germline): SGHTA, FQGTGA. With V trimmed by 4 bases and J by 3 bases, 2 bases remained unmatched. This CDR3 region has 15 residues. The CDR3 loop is CASSWTSGYTGELFF. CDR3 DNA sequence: TGTGCCAGCAGCTGGACTAGCGGATACACCGGGGAGCTGTTTTTT.

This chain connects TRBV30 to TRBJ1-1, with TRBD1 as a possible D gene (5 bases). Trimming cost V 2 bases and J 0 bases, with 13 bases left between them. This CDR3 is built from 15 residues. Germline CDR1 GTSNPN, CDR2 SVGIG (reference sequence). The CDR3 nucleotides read TGTGCCTGGAGTCCTCGGCAGGGCATGAACACTGAAGCTTTCTTT. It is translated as CAWSPRQGMNTEAFF. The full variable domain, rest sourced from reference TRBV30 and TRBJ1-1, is SQTIHQWPATLVQPVGSPLSLECTVEGTSNPNLYWYRQAAGRGLQLLFYSVGIGQISSEVPQNLSASRPQDRQFILSSKKLLLSDSGFYLCAWSPRQGMNTEAFFGQGTRLTVV.

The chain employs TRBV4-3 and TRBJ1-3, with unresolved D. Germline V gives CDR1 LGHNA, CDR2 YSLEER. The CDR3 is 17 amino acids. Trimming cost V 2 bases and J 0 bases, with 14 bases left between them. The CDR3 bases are TGCGCCAGCAGCCAATTATGGCAAGCGTACTCTGGAAACACCATATATTTT. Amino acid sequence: CASSQLWQAYSGNTIYF.

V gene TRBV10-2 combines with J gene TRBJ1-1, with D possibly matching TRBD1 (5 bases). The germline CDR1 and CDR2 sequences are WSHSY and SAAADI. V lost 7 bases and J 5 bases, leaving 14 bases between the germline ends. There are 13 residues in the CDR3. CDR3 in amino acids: CASKRGEGTEAFF. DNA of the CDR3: TGCGCCAGCAAGCGGGGGGAGGGAACTGAAGCTTTCTTT.

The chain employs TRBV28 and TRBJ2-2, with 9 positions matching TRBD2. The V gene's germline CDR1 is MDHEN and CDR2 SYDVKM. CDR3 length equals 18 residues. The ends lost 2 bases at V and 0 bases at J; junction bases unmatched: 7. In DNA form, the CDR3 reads TGTGCCAGCAGTTTAGGGACTAGCATAATTACGAACACCGGGGAGCTGTTTTTT. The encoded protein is CASSLGTSIITNTGELFF.

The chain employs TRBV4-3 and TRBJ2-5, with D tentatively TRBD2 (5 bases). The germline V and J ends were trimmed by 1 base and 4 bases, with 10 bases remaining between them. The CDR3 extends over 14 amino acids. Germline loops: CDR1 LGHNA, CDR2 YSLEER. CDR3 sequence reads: CASSQVRGSETQYF. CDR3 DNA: TGCGCCAGCAGCCAAGTTCGGGGTTCAGAGACCCAGTACTTC.

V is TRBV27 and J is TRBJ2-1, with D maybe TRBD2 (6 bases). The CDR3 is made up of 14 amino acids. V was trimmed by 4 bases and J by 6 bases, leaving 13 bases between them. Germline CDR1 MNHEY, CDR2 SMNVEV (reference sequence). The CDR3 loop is CASSSGLPSNEQFF. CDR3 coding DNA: TGTGCCAGCAGTTCGGGACTCCCATCCAATGAGCAGTTCTTC.

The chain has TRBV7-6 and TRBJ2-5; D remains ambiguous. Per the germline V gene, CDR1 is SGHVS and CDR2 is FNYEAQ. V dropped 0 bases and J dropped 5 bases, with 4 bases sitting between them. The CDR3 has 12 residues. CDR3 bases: TGTGCCAGCAGCTTAGCGGAGGAGACCCAGTACTTC. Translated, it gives CASSLAEETQYF.

The CDR3 loop reads CASSVDRGQVYGYTF. The CDR3, as DNA: TGTGCCAGCAGTGTTGACAGGGGGCAAGTCTATGGCTACACCTTC. The chain carries TRBV28 and TRBJ1-2, with 10 bases fitting TRBD1. The length of the CDR3 is 15 residues. Germline V gives CDR1 MDHEN, CDR2 SYDVKM. J gave up 4 bases and V 5 bases, and 7 bases lay outside the gene matches.

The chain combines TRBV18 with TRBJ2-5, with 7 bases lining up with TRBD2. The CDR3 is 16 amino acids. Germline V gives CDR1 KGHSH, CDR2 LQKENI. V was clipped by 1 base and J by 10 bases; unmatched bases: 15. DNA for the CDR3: TGTGCCAGCTCACCACGGGCAGCGGGCGGGAGTTGGATCCAGTACTTC. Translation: CASSPRAAGGSWIQYF.